This T cell receptor (beta chain) was documented in a study of PD-L1 blockade in urothelial cancer. TCRdb's table, derived via immunoSEQ multiplex PCR, lists solely in-frame clones and lacks some. The sample lists around 100,000 clones; 85% to 95% were seen once. Time point indicated: peripheral blood 6 weeks after treatment start. Unmatched junction bases numbered 3, after V lost 5 bases and J lost 8 bases. Germline-derived CDR1 and CDR2 are MNHEY and SVGAGI. The CDR3 covers 12 residues. The sequencing here drew on PBMCs, taken around atezolizumab (anti-PD-L1) treatment. V and J are TRBV6-5 and TRBJ2-1; 7 bases fit TRBD1. The receptor was derived from a man aged 55 to 69 with urothelial cancer. CDR3 protein: CASSSQGDEQFF. The CDR3, as DNA: TGTGCCAGCAGTAGTCAGGGGGATGAGCAGTTCTTC.